This TCR beta chain stems from a study of cytomegalovirus exposure and HLA in healthy donors. Study details: Unique TCRs numbering roughly 85 million, obtained from HLA-typed donors, made up an early data release.

In the PCR, 60 Vbeta and 13 Jbeta primers were used. Method: immunoSEQ multiplex PCR; TCRdb's copy keeps in-frame clones and lacks some. The sample records fewer than 120,000 clones, roughly four fifths being singletons. Study results and caveats: Later analysis identified a missense DCLRE1C variant that was linked to TCR beta V- and J-gene trimming.

Germline V CDR1 and CDR2: MGHDK, SYGVNS. V lost 8 bases to trimming and J lost 3 bases, with 10 bases between them. The length of the CDR3 is 13 residues. This clone was counted between two and nine times. Its antigen is still unknown. The chain employs TRBV25-1 and TRBJ1-4; a possible D gene is TRBD1 (5 bases). Sample: PBMCs. This TCR was recovered from a woman aged 30 to 39 in good health and CMV-seronegative. The CDR3 DNA reads as TGTGCCAGCGGCGACAGCGCTAATGAAAAACTGTTTTTT. Translation: CASGDSANEKLFF.